These T cell receptor beta chains were read from a single sample in a study of metastatic and nonmetastatic thyroid tumors. MiXCR re-clonotyped the PCR reads for TCRdb. Among 90,000 or so clones listed, 8% to 9.5% were seen once. Sequenced: blood. All receptors derive from a female donor with papillary thyroid cancer or a benign thyroid nodule (not recorded which). Some clones in this sample may be carry-over from other donors' samples. Each CDR3 is given with its conserved first and last residue. The order of the fields is D gene, CDR3 length, J gene, clone size, V gene, CDR3 DNA, CDR3 protein. A D gene is named only where the DNA matches it firmly. Expanded clones get a size class; other rows say once, few or many, or leave the size out.

>NA|15|TRBJ1-6|few|TRBV6-2/TRBV6-3
TGTGCCAGCAGTTACTCAAGGGGGAATAATTCACCCCTCCACTTT
CASSYSRGNNSPLHF
>NA|14|TRBJ2-5|many|TRBV20-1
TGCAGTGCTAATCAGGGAACTCCTGGGGAGACCCAGTACTTC
CSANQGTPGETQYF
>TRBD1|16|TRBJ2-7|medium-sized|TRBV6-1
TGTGCCAGCAGTGAAGGTTTGGGACAGGGGGCCGCCGAGCAGTACTTC
CASSEGLGQGAAEQYF
>NA|15|TRBJ1-1|NA|TRBV9
TGTGCCAGCAGCGTAGGAGGGGGTTTGAACACTGAAGCTTTCTTT
CASSVGGGLNTEAFF
>NA|14|TRBJ2-3|many|TRBV30
TGTGCCTGGAGTCGAGGTTCTGGCACAGATACGCAGTATTTT
CAWSRGSGTDTQYF
>NA|12|TRBJ2-7|NA|TRBV28
TGTGCCAGCAGCCGGGAGACCTATGAGCAGTACTTC
CASSRETYEQYF
>NA|14|TRBJ1-1|many|TRBV3-1
TGTGCCAGCAGACTACGGGGGGCTTTTTCTGAAGCTTTCTTT
CASRLRGAFSEAFF
>NA|16|TRBJ2-7|many|TRBV14
TGTGCCAGCAGCCATCAACGGGAAGGGATTTTCTACGAGCAGTACTTC
CASSHQREGIFYEQYF
>NA|14|TRBJ2-3|once|TRBV9
TGTGCCAGCAGAGAATTGGTCGGCACAGATACGCAGTATTTT
CASRELVGTDTQYF
>TRBD1|15|TRBJ1-6|many|TRBV15
TGTGCCACCAGCAGAAGGGACAGGGATAATTCACCCCTCCACTTT
CATSRRDRDNSPLHF
>NA|15|TRBJ1-6|many|TRBV11-2
TGTGCCAGCAGCGGAGACCGTACGGATAATTCACCCCTCCACTTT
CASSGDRTDNSPLHF
>TRBD1|16|TRBJ1-5|many|TRBV5-6
TGTGCCAGCAGCTTCACCGGGACAGGGGCCAATCAGCCCCAGCATTTT
CASSFTGTGANQPQHF
>TRBD1|14|TRBJ2-7|many|TRBV5-1
TGCGCCAGCAGCCCGGGACAGAGGACCCACGAGCAGTACTTC
CASSPGQRTHEQYF
>NA|14|TRBJ2-7|many|TRBV6-1
TGTGCCAGCAGATTGGGCGGATTCTCCTACGAGCAGTACTTC
CASRLGGFSYEQYF
>TRBD2|15|TRBJ2-7|many|TRBV2
TGTGCCAGCAGTGAAGCTCCTAGCGGGATCTACGAGCAGTACTTC
CASSEAPSGIYEQYF
>NA|14|TRBJ1-6|many|TRBV28
TGTGCCAGCGCACCACAGGGTTCGGTCTCACCCCTCCACTTT
CASAPQGSVSPLHF
>TRBD1|14|TRBJ1-3|many|TRBV5-1
TGCGCCAGCAGATCGGACAGGGGGGGAAACACCATATATTTT
CASRSDRGGNTIYF
>TRBD1|13|TRBJ2-5|NA|TRBV14
TGTGCCAGCAGCCTAAGGGGGCCAGGGGCCCAGTACTTC
CASSLRGPGAQYF
>NA|14|TRBJ1-4|many|TRBV6-1
TGTGCCAGCAGCCGAACAGCTGACAACGAAAAACTGTTTTTT
CASSRTADNEKLFF
>TRBD2|13|TRBJ2-7|many|TRBV3-1
TGTGCCAGCGGCCTAGCGGCCTCCTACGAGCAGTACTTC
CASGLAASYEQYF
>TRBD1|17|TRBJ1-1|many|TRBV5-1
TGCGCCAGCAGCTTGGAAGGACAGGGAGGAATGAACACTGAAGCTTTCTTT
CASSLEGQGGMNTEAFF
>NA|14|TRBJ1-5|many|TRBV10-2
TGCGCCAGCAGTGAATCCACCCCGGGACAGCCCCAGCATTTT
CASSESTPGQPQHF
>NA|10|TRBJ2-3|many|TRBV30
TGTGCCTGGACGGGAGATACGCAGTATTTT
CAWTGDTQYF
>TRBD1|13|TRBJ1-5|many|TRBV30
TGTGCCTGGCGAGGACAGGAAAATCAGCCCCAGCATTTT
CAWRGQENQPQHF
>TRBD2|15|TRBJ2-7|many|TRBV19
TGTGCCAGTAGTCGGGGGGACGCGAGCTCCTGCGAGCAGTACTTC
CASSRGDASSCEQYF
>NA|17|TRBJ2-2|few|TRBV27
TGTGCCAGCAGTCAGACAGGTCGGTTCGCGAACACCGGGGAGCTGTTTTTT
CASSQTGRFANTGELFF
>NA|12|TRBJ2-5|many|TRBV3-1
TGTGCCAGCAGCCGCGGGGTGGAGACCCAGTACTTC
CASSRGVETQYF
>NA|14|TRBJ2-1|few|TRBV27
TGTGCCAGCAGTTTTTCCGGGACACTCAATGAGCAGTTCTTC
CASSFSGTLNEQFF
>NA|13|TRBJ1-5|many|TRBV2
TGTGCCAGCAGGGTGAACAGGGATCAGCCCCAGCATTTT
CASRVNRDQPQHF
>TRBD1|15|TRBJ1-6|many|TRBV13
TGTGCCAGCAGCCCCCGACAGGGGGCGAATTCACCCCTCCACTTT
CASSPRQGANSPLHF
>NA|15|TRBJ2-3|few|TRBV11-1
TGTGCCAGCAGTCCCGGGACATGGCGCACAGATACGCAGTATTTT
CASSPGTWRTDTQYF
>NA|13|TRBJ2-5|many|TRBV15
TGTGCCACCAGCAGAGGGGTTGAAGAGACCCAGTACTTC
CATSRGVEETQYF
>TRBD2|15|TRBJ2-3|NA|TRBV10-3
TGTGCCATCAGGGGGACTAGCGGGGGTCGAGATACGCAGTATTTT
CAIRGTSGGRDTQYF
>NA|16|TRBJ2-3|many|TRBV9
TGTGCCAGCAGCGTAACAACGGGGGATAGCACAGATACGCAGTATTTT
CASSVTTGDSTDTQYF
>TRBD1|15|TRBJ1-1|many|TRBV5-1
TGCGCCAGCAGCGCGATGGGACAGGGGAACACTGAAGCTTTCTTT
CASSAMGQGNTEAFF
>NA|13|TRBJ1-3|many|TRBV28
TGTGCCAGCACCACAGGGTCTGGAAACACCATATATTTT
CASTTGSGNTIYF
>NA|17|TRBJ1-4|many|TRBV12-3/TRBV12-4
TGTGCCAGCAGTTTTCCCGAGAGGTTGGCAACTAATGAAAAACTGTTTTTT
CASSFPERLATNEKLFF
>TRBD1|15|TRBJ1-1|many|TRBV20-1
TGCAGTGCTAGAGGGGAAGGGGGCGACGTCACTGAAGCTTTCTTT
CSARGEGGDVTEAFF
>NA|14|TRBJ2-3|many|TRBV11-3
TGTGCCAGCAGCTTGGGAACAAACACAGATACGCAGTATTTT
CASSLGTNTDTQYF
>TRBD1|15|TRBJ1-6|many|TRBV19
TGTGCCAGTAGGGTTGGACAGGTTGATAATTCACCCCTCCACTTT
CASRVGQVDNSPLHF
>TRBD1|14|TRBJ2-5|NA|TRBV5-1
TGCGCCAGCAGGCAAGGACAGGTCCAAGAGACCCAGTACTTC
CASRQGQVQETQYF
>NA|15|TRBJ2-1|NA|TRBV5-6
TGTGCCAGCAGCTTGTACGGGGAACACTACAATGAGCAGTTCTTC
CASSLYGEHYNEQFF